Included here is one T cell receptor (beta chain) sequence, with context. Its antigen is currently unknown. The data belong to a study of T cell responses to AZD1222 COVID-19 vaccine. Study results and limitations: Baseline testing showed seropositivity in only a handful of AZD1222 recipients.

Sequenced by immunoSEQ multiplex PCR; TCRdb stores in-frame clones only, minus some. Among 99,000 or so clones listed, roughly 85% were seen once. This CDR3 is built from 15 residues. Trimming shortened V by 4 bases and J by 3 bases, and 15 bases separated the two germline ends. Looked up from germline, CDR1 is SQVTM and CDR2 is ANQGSEA. The rearrangement links TRBV29-1 to TRBJ2-2; D assignment may be TRBD1 or TRBD2 (6 bases each). The receptor was isolated from an adult in good health. The sample in question was peripheral blood, obtained on day 0 of AZD1222 vaccination. CDR3 loop: CSVGGSGAYTGELFF. CDR3 nucleotide sequence: TGCAGCGTTGGCGGTTCGGGGGCATACACCGGGGAGCTGTTTTTT.